The clone carrying this T cell receptor (beta chain) was counted a single time. The sample originates from a study of blood T cell repertoires in COVID-19. Overall study: Collection of acute and convalescent COVID-19 samples took place in the United States, Italy and Spain. T cells, B-cell-depleted T cells, or PBMCs provided the cDNA or gDNA that served as material.

Sequencing was performed with immunoSEQ multiplex PCR; in TCRdb, only in-frame clones are kept and a portion is missing. The data contain over 250,000 clones, about 87% of them singletons. The CDR3 consists of 16 residues. With V trimmed by 5 bases and J by 3 bases, 8 bases remained unmatched. Germline values: CDR1 SGHDT, CDR2 YYEEEE. Seattle patients were enrolled while actively infected and followed longitudinally. The chain uses TRBV5-6 and TRBJ1-5, with TRBD1 matching over 10 bases. The specimen sequenced was peripheral blood. This receptor was obtained from a woman between 45 and 60 years old with COVID-19, enrolled during active disease. The CDR3 DNA reads TGTGCCAGCAGTCGGACAGGGGGGCCGCCCAATCAGCCCCAGCATTTT. Translating gives CASSRTGGPPNQPQHF.